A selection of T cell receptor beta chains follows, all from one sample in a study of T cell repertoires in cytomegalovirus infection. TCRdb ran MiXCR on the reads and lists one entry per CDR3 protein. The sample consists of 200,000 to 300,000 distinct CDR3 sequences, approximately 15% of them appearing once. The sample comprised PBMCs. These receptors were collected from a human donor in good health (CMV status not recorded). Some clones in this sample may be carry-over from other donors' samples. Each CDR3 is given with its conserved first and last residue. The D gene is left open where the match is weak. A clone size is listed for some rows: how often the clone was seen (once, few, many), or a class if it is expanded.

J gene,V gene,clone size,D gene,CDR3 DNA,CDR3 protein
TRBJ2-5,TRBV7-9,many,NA,TGTGCCAGCACCCCTTCGCGGGGTGGGGGAGAGACCCAGTACTTC,CASTPSRGGGETQYF
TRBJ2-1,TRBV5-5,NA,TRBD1,TGTGCCAGCAGCTTGGATGGGACAGGGACCTACAATGAGCAGTTCTTC,CASSLDGTGTYNEQFF
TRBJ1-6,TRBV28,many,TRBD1,TGTGCCAGCAGTCTACGAGGGGGCGCAATACCCCTCCACTTT,CASSLRGGAIPLHF
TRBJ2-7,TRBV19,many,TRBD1,TGTGCCAGTAGTTCGGGGACAGGGGGCAACGAGCAGTACTTC,CASSSGTGGNEQYF
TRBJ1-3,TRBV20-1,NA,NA,TGCAGTGCGGGCGGGCTCGACTCTGGAAACACCATATATTTT,CSAGGLDSGNTIYF
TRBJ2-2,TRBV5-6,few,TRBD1,TGTGCCAGCAGCTCACCGGGACAGTGGACCTCGAACACCGGGGAGCTGTTTTTT,CASSSPGQWTSNTGELFF
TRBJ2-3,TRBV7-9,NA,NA,TGTGCCGGCGGGCAGAACACAGATACGCAGTATTTT,CAGGQNTDTQYF
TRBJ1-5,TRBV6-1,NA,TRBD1,TGTGCCAGCAGTGGTACAGGGACAGGGGGGCGACAGCCCCAGCATTTT,CASSGTGTGGRQPQHF
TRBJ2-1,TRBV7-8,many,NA,TGTGCCAGCAGCGCCCGACCAACCTACAATGAGCAGTTCTTC,CASSARPTYNEQFF
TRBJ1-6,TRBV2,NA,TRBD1,TGTGCCAGCAGTGGAGGACAGGGCTATAATTCACCCCTCCACTTT,CASSGGQGYNSPLHF
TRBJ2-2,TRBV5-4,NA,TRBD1,TGTGCCAGCAGACGGGACAGGGCTGACACCGGGGAGCTGTTTTTT,CASRRDRADTGELFF
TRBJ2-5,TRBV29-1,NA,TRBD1,TGCAGCGTTTCCGGGACAGGCCAAGAGACCCAGTACTTC,CSVSGTGQETQYF
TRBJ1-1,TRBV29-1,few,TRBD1,TGCAGCGTTGTCAAGGGACAGGGAGCTGAAGCTTTCTTT,CSVVKGQGAEAFF
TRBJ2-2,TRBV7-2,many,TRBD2,TGTGCCAGCAGCGGACTAGCGGTTGATGACGGGGAGCTGTTTTTT,CASSGLAVDDGELFF
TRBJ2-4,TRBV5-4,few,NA,TGTGCCAGCAGCCCAGATGGGGTGGGGGAAAACATTCAGTACTTC,CASSPDGVGENIQYF
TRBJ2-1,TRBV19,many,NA,TGTGCCAGTAGTATCACGGACGGAAATGAGCAGTTCTTC,CASSITDGNEQFF
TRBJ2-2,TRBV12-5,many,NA,TGTGCTAGTGGTTTGGTCCCGGGGGATCTCACCGGGGAGCTGTTTTTT,CASGLVPGDLTGELFF
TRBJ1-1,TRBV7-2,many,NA,TGTGCCAGCAGCCTCCCGTTGGGGGGTATAAGGGAAGCTTTCTTT,CASSLPLGGIREAFF
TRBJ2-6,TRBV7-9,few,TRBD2,TGTGCCAGCAGCCAGGGACTAGCGGGAGTTCTGGGGGCCAACGTCCTGACTTTC,CASSQGLAGVLGANVLTF
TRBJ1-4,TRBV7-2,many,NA,TGTGCCAGCAGTCTCCACGGGGGGGGCACTAATGAAAAACTGTTTTTT,CASSLHGGGTNEKLFF
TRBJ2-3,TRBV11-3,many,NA,TGTGCCAGCAGCTTAGAGTTCGCAGATACGCAGTATTTT,CASSLEFADTQYF
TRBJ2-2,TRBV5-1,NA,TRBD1,TGCGCCAGCGGCCTGGGACAGGGGGCTCACACCGGGGAGCTGTTTTTT,CASGLGQGAHTGELFF
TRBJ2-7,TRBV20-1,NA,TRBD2,TGCACGACTAGCGGCTACGAGCAGTACTTC,CTTSGYEQYF
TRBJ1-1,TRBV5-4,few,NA,TGTGCCAGCAGCTTGGGACAAACAGGGTTAGGATCGAGTGGGAACACTGAAGCTTTCTTT,CASSLGQTGLGSSGNTEAFF
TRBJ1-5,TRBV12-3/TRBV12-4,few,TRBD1,TGTGCCAGCAGTTCAGGGGGCGGACAGCCCCAGCATTTT,CASSSGGGQPQHF
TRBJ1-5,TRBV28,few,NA,TGTGCCAGCAGTTTGTTTTCTAGCAATCAGCCCCAGCATTTT,CASSLFSSNQPQHF
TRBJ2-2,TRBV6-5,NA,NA,TGTGCCAGCAGTTACGCGGTCACCGGGGAGCTGTTTTTT,CASSYAVTGELFF
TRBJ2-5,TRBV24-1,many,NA,TGTGCCACCAGTGAGGGGGAGACCCAGTACTTC,CATSEGETQYF
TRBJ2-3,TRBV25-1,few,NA,TGTGCCAGCAGTGATGCTCGGGGCCCAAACACAGATACGCAGTATTTT,CASSDARGPNTDTQYF
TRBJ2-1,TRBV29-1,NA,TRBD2,TGCAGCGTCATTAGCGGGAGTTTCATTGAGCAGTTCTTC,CSVISGSFIEQFF
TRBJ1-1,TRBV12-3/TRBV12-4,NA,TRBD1,TGTGCCAGCCAAAAGGGAGCAGGGGGCGGTGAAGCTTTCTTT,CASQKGAGGGEAFF
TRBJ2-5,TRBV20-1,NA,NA,TGCAGTGCTCGAATGACAGCCCGAGGAGAGACCCAGTACTTC,CSARMTARGETQYF
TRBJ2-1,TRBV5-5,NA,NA,TGTGCCAGCAGCCGTACTCGATTAGAGCAGTTCTTC,CASSRTRLEQFF
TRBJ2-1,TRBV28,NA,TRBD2,TGTGCCACTAGCGGGAGTCCGAATGAGCAGTTCTTC,CATSGSPNEQFF
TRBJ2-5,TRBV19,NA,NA,TGTGCCAGTAGTAGAACGTGGGAGACCCAGTACTTC,CASSRTWETQYF
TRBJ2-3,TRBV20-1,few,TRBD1,TGCAGTGCTAGCGACACCGGACAGGGAGATACGCAGTATTTT,CSASDTGQGDTQYF
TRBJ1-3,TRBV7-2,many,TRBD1,TGTGCCAGCAGCCCCGTCGGGACAGGTGCTGGAAACACCATATATTTT,CASSPVGTGAGNTIYF
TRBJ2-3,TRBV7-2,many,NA,TGTGCCAGCAGCTTAGTTGCGGGTCCCGGGCTCACAGATACGCAGTATTTT,CASSLVAGPGLTDTQYF
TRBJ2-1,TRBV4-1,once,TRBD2,TGCGCCAGCAGCCAAGATCACTCTAGCGGGTACAATGAGCAGTTCTTC,CASSQDHSSGYNEQFF
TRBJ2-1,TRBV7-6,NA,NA,TGTGCCAGCAGCCCAGCGGTGGAGGATGAGCAGTTCTTC,CASSPAVEDEQFF
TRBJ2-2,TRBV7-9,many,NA,TGTGCCAGCCGATTTGGAGGGACCACCGGGGAGCTGTTTTTT,CASRFGGTTGELFF
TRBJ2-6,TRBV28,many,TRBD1,TGTGCCAGCAGTTTAGGGACAGGGGGCAATTGGGACGTCCTGACTTTC,CASSLGTGGNWDVLTF
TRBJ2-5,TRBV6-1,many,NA,TGTGCCAGCAGAGCTCCGGGACTAGAGACCCAGTACTTC,CASRAPGLETQYF
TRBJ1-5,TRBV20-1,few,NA,TGCAGTGCTACAGGGCGCCGCAGCAATCAGCCCCAGCATTTT,CSATGRRSNQPQHF
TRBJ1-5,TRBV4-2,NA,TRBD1,TGTGCCAGCAGCCAAGGACAGGGTATAGGCAATCAGCCCCAGCATTTT,CASSQGQGIGNQPQHF
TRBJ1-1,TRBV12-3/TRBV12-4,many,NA,TGTGCCAGCAGTTTGGGATCTGAAGCTTTCTTT,CASSLGSEAFF
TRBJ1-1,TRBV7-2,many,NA,TGTGCCAGCAGCTTAGAGCCTAGGGCTTTCTTT,CASSLEPRAFF
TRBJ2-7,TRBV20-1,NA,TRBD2,TGCAGTGCTATAATGGCCGGGACTAGGGCCTACGAGCAGTACTTC,CSAIMAGTRAYEQYF
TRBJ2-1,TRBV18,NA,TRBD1,TGTGCCAGCTCACCCACAGGTCGGACAGGTACGAATGAGCAGTTCTTC,CASSPTGRTGTNEQFF
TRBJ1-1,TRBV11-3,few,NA,TGTGCCAGCAGCTTAGACAGTTCCAGCTACACTGAAGCTTTCTTT,CASSLDSSSYTEAFF
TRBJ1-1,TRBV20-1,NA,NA,TGCAGTGCTGAAGACAGTCTGAACACTGAAGCTTTCTTT,CSAEDSLNTEAFF
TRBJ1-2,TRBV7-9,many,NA,TGTGCCAGCAGCCATGAGGCAGGGTGGGGCTATGGCTACACCTTC,CASSHEAGWGYGYTF
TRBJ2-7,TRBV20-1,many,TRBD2,TGCAGTGCTAGAGTCGCGGGAGGGCCCTACGAGCAGTACTTC,CSARVAGGPYEQYF